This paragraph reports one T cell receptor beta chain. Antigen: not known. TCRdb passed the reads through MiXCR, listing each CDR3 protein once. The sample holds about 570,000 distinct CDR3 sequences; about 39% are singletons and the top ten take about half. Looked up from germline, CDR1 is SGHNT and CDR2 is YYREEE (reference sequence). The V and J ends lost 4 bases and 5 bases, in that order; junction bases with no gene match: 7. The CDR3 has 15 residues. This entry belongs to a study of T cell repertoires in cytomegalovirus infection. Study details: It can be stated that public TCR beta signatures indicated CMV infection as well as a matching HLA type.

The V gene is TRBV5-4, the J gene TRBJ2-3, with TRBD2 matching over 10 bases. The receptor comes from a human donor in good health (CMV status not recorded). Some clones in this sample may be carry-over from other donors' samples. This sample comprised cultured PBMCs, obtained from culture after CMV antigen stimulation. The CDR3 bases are TGTGCCAGCAGCCTTACCGGGACTAGCGAAGATACGCAGTATTTT. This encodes CASSLTGTSEDTQYF.